Reported below is one T cell receptor beta chain. These data originate in a study of technical replicates of blood from several donors. Produced via immunoSEQ multiplex PCR; TCRdb's table is partial and in-frame only. The table records 75,000 to 95,000 clones, roughly 94% of them present only once. The V end lost 0 bases, the J end lost 2 bases, and 7 bases lay between the germline ends. The CDR3 covers 14 residues. Germline CDR1 is MNHEY and CDR2 is SVGAGI. The sequence derives from a human donor in good health. The rearrangement links TRBV6-5 to TRBJ2-5, with D hard to call. The specimen was T cells isolated from PBMCs. The CDR3 is CASSYSIQQETQYF. DNA of the CDR3: TGTGCCAGCAGTTACTCGATCCAGCAAGAGACCCAGTACTTC.